This TCR beta chain comes out of a study of CD8 T cells in Susac syndrome. Whole-study results and caveats: As acknowledged by the study, its TCR sequencing and HLA analysis included a relatively small number of individuals.

Concerning this clonotype: The antigen remains unidentified.

Looked up from germline, CDR1 is KGHSH and CDR2 is LQKENI. The CDR3 totals 15 residues. Trimming cost V 6 bases and J 3 bases; bases outside gene matches: 7. After extraction with the RNeasy kit, roughly 0.5 to 1 ug of the RNA was reverse transcribed using random hexamers. MiXCR, run by TCRdb on the immunoSEQ multiplex PCR reads, gives a single entry per CDR3 protein. Of tens of thousands of distinct CDR3 sequences in the sample, roughly 91% were seen once. CD8+ and CD4+ T cells circulating in blood were sequenced for TCR beta. Negative isolation yielded CD4+ and CD8+ T cells, and FACS enriched TEMRA cells.

V usage is TRBV18 and J usage is TRBJ1-4; 7 nucleotides agree with TRBD1. This TCR came from a human donor with multiple sclerosis. Sequences were obtained from CD8+ T cells from PBMCs. CDR3 in amino acids: CASSVGTAANEKLFF. The CDR3 nucleotides are TGTGCCAGCTCCGTCGGGACAGCTGCTAATGAAAAACTGTTTTTT.